The sequence of this TCR beta chain was determined in a study of control samples from healthy donors and cancer patients. V was trimmed by 2 bases and J by 0 bases, leaving 8 bases between them. This CDR3 is 14 amino acids long. Germline V CDR1 and CDR2: SGHTS, YDEGEE. TCRdb's table, derived via immunoSEQ multiplex PCR, lists solely in-frame clones and lacks some. Here the sample spans approximately 110,000 clones, about nine tenths being singletons. This TCR was sampled from a human donor in good health. The donor label of this sample is uncertain. Specimen: blood. This chain joins TRBV5-8 and TRBJ1-1, with D possibly TRBD1 on 5 matching bases. CDR3 protein: CASSFWGMNTEAFF. The CDR3 DNA sequence: TGTGCCAGCAGCTTCTGGGGGATGAACACTGAAGCTTTCTTT.